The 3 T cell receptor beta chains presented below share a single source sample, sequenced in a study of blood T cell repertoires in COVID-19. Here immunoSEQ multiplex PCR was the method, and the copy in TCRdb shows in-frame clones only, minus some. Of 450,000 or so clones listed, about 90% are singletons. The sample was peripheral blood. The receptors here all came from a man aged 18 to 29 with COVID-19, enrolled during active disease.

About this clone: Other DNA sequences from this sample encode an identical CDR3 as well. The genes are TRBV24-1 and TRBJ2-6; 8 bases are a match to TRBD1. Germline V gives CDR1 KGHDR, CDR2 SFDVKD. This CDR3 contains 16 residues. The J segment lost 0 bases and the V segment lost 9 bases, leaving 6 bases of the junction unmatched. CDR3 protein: CATSAGTGSGANVLTF. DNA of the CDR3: TGTGCCACCTCAGCCGGGACAGGCTCTGGGGCCAACGTCCTGACTTTC.

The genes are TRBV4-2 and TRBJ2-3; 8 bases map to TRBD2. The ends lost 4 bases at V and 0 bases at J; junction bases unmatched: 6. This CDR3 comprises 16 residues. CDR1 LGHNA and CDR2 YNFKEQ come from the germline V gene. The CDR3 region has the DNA TGTGCCAGCAGCCCGACCGGGGGGGGAAGCACAGATACGCAGTATTTT. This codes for CASSPTGGGSTDTQYF.

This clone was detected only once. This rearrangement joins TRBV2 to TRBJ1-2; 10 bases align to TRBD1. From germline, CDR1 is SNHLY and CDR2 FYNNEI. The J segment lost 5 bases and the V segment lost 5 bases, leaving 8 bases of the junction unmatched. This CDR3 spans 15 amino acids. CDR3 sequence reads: CASSPRQGARYGYTF. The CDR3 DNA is TGTGCCAGCAGTCCGAGACAGGGGGCGCGATATGGCTACACCTTC. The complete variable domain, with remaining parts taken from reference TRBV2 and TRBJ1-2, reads EPEVTQTPSHQVTQMGQEVILRCVPISNHLYFYWYRQILGQKVEFLVSFYNNEISEKSEIFDDQFSVERPDGSNFTLKIRSTKLEDSAMYFCASSPRQGARYGYTFGSGTRLTVV.